These T cell receptor beta chains were read from a single sample in a study of neoadjuvant nivolumab and ipilimumab in lung cancer. The repertoire was sequenced with immunoSEQ multiplex PCR; TCRdb's copy has only in-frame clones and lacks some. The sample shows about 29,000 clones, about 76% of them seen only once. This specimen was tumor tissue, taken after neoadjuvant nivolumab, alone or with ipilimumab, at or shortly before surgery. The receptor set was obtained from an adult with non-small cell lung cancer. The conserved cysteine and the conserved F or W are not part of the CDR3 here. Fields, in order: CDR3 length, V gene, CDR3 protein.

14 TRBV7-9 ASSLEAVPGVYGYT
10 TRBV5-1 ASGRGAETQY
12 TRBV10-1 ASSPGTGGETQY
13 TRBV14 ASSQEHRGFYGYT
12 TRBV5-1 ASSWQGGGTEAF
14 TRBV14 ASSQGLGGGNTEAF
9 TRBV10-3 AISGAGELF
11 TRBV5-1 ASSTSQTDEQF
12 TRBV5-1 ATQETGNTGELF
13 TRBV4-1 ASSPYRGGGTEAF
9 TRBV2 ANKEEETQY
11 TRBV7-9 ASSFDGGGGYT
14 TRBV5-1 ASSLWSGTNTGELF
13 TRBV6-1 ASSQSGAAKNIQY
13 TRBV7-9 ASRPTGFSGNTIY
14 TRBV7-9 ASSPRSPASGNTIY
16 TRBV4-1 ASSQKPDGPAFIYEQY
13 TRBV11-2 ASSSGRGPGNEQF
16 TRBV4-1 ASSQEGDVGGFFNEQY
11 TRBV2 ASTESRDTEAF
13 TRBV5-5 ASSLISNPYYEQY
12 TRBV7-2 ASSLLAGNTEAF
12 TRBV6-1 ASSVGNGNQPQH
12 TRBV6-1 ASSSTGLSEKLF
12 TRBV2 ASSAQQGGYGYT
10 TRBV9 ASSGTGLGYT
11 TRBV4-2 ASSQVRADTQY
13 TRBV27 ASSLSSSYNSPLH
12 TRBV7-2 ASSLVLHYDEQF
14 TRBV5-1 ASSSSGQGARYEQY
11 TRBV10-3 AISLQALYEQY
13 TRBV11-1 ASSLGGPGDTEAF
12 TRBV7-3 ASSSNGGTDTQY
14 TRBV6-5 ASSYTPPGTGYGYT
13 TRBV7-2 ASSLRTGGTDTQY
12 TRBV18 ASSPDRNTGELF